The clone carrying this TCR beta chain was observed at least ten times. The read terminates 3 residues before the CDR3 end, so the remaining end is supplied by the germline J gene. The data stem from a study of T cell clonality in common variable immunodeficiency. Caucasian heritage predominated among both patients and controls. Heparinized whole blood, about 4.5 to 8.5 ml, came from each donor. Germline lookup yields CDR1 LGHNT and CDR2 FRNRAP. CDR3 size: 14 residues. The ends were cut back, 1 base at V and 7 bases at J, with 8 bases in the middle. Method: immunoSEQ multiplex PCR; TCRdb's copy keeps in-frame clones and lacks some. Altogether around 30,000 clones were found in the sample, and no singletons occur.

What was sequenced was peripheral blood mononuclear cells. This TCR came from a person between 18 and 70 years old in good health. The chain employs TRBV12-5 and TRBJ1-6; D remains unclear. CDR3 protein: CASGLGQENSPLHF. CDR3 DNA, as far as it was read: TGTGCTAGTGGTTTGGGGCAGGAAAATTCACCC. The whole variable domain, remainder taken from reference TRBV12-5 and TRBJ1-6, is DARVTQTPRHKVTEMGQEVTMRCQPILGHNTVFWYRQTMMQGLELLAYFRNRAPLDDSGMPKDRFSAEMPDATLATLKIQPSEPRDSAVYFCASGLGQENSPLHFGNGTRLTVT.